The 27 T cell receptor beta chains listed next were all sequenced from one sample in a study of blood T cell repertoires in COVID-19. Measured with immunoSEQ multiplex PCR; TCRdb has only the in-frame clones, and not every one. This table has over 100,000 clones, 75% to 85% appearing once. The sequencing input was peripheral blood. These receptors were taken from a man aged 70 or older with acute or convalescent COVID-19.

The gene calls are TRBV6-5 and TRBJ1-4; a possible D gene is TRBD1 (5 bases). Germline values: CDR1 MNHEY, CDR2 SVGAGI. There are 15 residues in the CDR3. The V end lost 5 bases, the J end lost 3 bases, and 13 bases lay between the germline ends. The CDR3 spells CASSTKTDPNEKLFF. Written as DNA, the CDR3 is TGTGCCAGCAGTACAAAGACAGACCCTAATGAAAAACTGTTTTTT.

The rearrangement links TRBV12-3 or TRBV12-4 to TRBJ1-1; D is unresolved. The CDR3 runs to 11 residues. The ends were cut back, 6 bases at V and 6 bases at J, with 8 bases in the middle. CDR3 in amino acids: CASREGAEAFF. CDR3 sequence (DNA): TGTGCCAGCAGAGAGGGCGCTGAAGCTTTCTTT.

This clone was seen only a few times. The J gene is TRBJ1-3, the V gene TRBV12-3 or TRBV12-4; D gene ambiguous. V was trimmed by 6 bases and J by 4 bases, leaving 7 bases between them. The CDR3 covers 12 residues. The DNA for the CDR3 is TGTGCCAGCAGCTCACAAGGAAACACCATATATTTT. This encodes CASSSQGNTIYF.

The chain carries TRBV3-1 (or the pseudogene TRBV3-2) and TRBJ1-2; 7 bases match TRBD1. The junction had 9 bases not matched to a gene; V was cut back by 0 bases and J by 5 bases. Germline CDR1 LGHDT, CDR2 YNNKEL (reference sequence). The CDR3 consists of 16 residues. The CDR3 spells CASSQDSVQGKYGYTF. CDR3 bases: TGTGCCAGCAGCCAAGATTCAGTACAGGGGAAGTATGGCTACACCTTC.

This rearrangement joins TRBV29-1 to TRBJ2-7, with D perhaps TRBD2 (6 bases). The CDR3 totals 13 residues. Germline lookup yields CDR1 SQVTM and CDR2 ANQGSEA. V dropped 4 bases and J dropped 3 bases, with 13 bases sitting between them. CDR3 protein: CSVVWDSDYEQYF. CDR3 nucleotide sequence: TGCAGCGTTGTATGGGACTCTGACTACGAGCAGTACTTC.

The chain is built from TRBV11-3 and TRBJ1-1; D gene uncertain. The germline gives CDR1 SGHNT, CDR2 YENEEA. The CDR3 runs to 14 residues. V lost 3 bases and J 0 bases, leaving 8 bases between the germline ends. The CDR3 coding sequence is TGTGCCAGCAGCTTGGGCTCAATGAACACTGAAGCTTTCTTT. It is translated as CASSLGSMNTEAFF.

The chain couples TRBV30 to TRBJ2-1; tentatively, D is TRBD2 (6 bases). V was shortened by 2 bases and J by 9 bases, with 14 bases between the two germline ends. The CDR3 length is 13 residues. Germline CDR1 reads GTSNPN; CDR2 reads SVGIG (reference sequence). Here the CDR3 reads CAWSQGLNTEQFF. The CDR3 nucleotides are TGTGCCTGGAGTCAGGGACTGAACACTGAGCAGTTCTTC. Filled out from reference TRBV30 and TRBJ2-1, the complete variable domain reads SQTIHQWPATLVQPVGSPLSLECTVEGTSNPNLYWYRQAAGRGLQLLFYSVGIGQISSEVPQNLSASRPQDRQFILSSKKLLLSDSGFYLCAWSQGLNTEQFFGPGTRLTVL.

The rearrangement uses TRBV5-1 and TRBJ1-1; 7 nucleotides align to TRBD1. Germline V gene sequence: CDR1 SGHRS, CDR2 YFSETQ. This CDR3 comprises 14 residues. V gave up 1 base and J gave up 4 bases; unmatched junction bases: 4. This chain's CDR3 is CASSLTTGVTEAFF. Here the CDR3 DNA reads TGCGCCAGCAGCTTGACCACAGGGGTCACTGAAGCTTTCTTT.

The J gene is TRBJ1-1, the V gene TRBV5-4; D is possibly TRBD1 (6 bases). Trimming removed 4 bases at V and 4 bases at J, with 20 bases between. This CDR3 contains 16 residues. The germline gives CDR1 SGHNT, CDR2 YYREEE (reference sequence). CDR3 loop: CASSPGASLGGTEAFF. CDR3 DNA sequence: TGTGCCAGCAGCCCCGGGGCTTCCTTAGGGGGCACTGAAGCTTTCTTT.

The chain employs TRBV18 and TRBJ1-3, with a weak D call TRBD1 (5 bases). V was trimmed by 3 bases and J by 2 bases, leaving 8 bases between them. The CDR3 runs 14 residues. Per the germline V gene, CDR1 is KGHSH and CDR2 is LQKENI. The CDR3 DNA reads as TGTGCCAGCTCACCTGCCAGGGCTGGAAACACCATATATTTT. Protein product: CASSPARAGNTIYF.

The rearrangement joins TRBV2 to TRBJ2-3; no firm D call. The CDR3 totals 13 residues. Germline V gives CDR1 SNHLY, CDR2 FYNNEI. Trimming shortened V by 5 bases and J by 3 bases, and 9 bases separated the two germline ends. The CDR3 coding sequence is TGTGCCAGCAGTTATAGACTTACAGATACGCAGTATTTT. Amino acid sequence: CASSYRLTDTQYF.

The sample holds one count of this clone. The chain is built from TRBV10-3 and TRBJ2-2; 7 bases map to TRBD1. Germline assignment: CDR1 ENHRY and CDR2 SYGVKD. The CDR3 runs 13 residues. V lost 10 bases to trimming and J lost 7 bases; unmatched junction nucleotides: 9. CDR3 sequence reads: CATNGQVGGELFF. The CDR3 region has the DNA TGTGCCACCAACGGACAGGTCGGCGGGGAGCTGTTTTTT.

J is TRBJ1-1 and V is TRBV23-1, with D hard to call. TRBV23-1 is an ORF, and what it does is uncertain. The CDR3 has 10 residues. V lost 7 bases, J lost 8 bases, and 8 bases lay in between. CDR3 sequence reads: CASTLREAFF. CDR3 in DNA: TGCGCCAGCACCCTGAGGGAAGCTTTCTTT.

The chain carries TRBV18 and TRBJ2-5, with 7 nucleotides matching TRBD2. Germline lookup yields CDR1 KGHSH and CDR2 LQKENI. The trim removed 6 bases at V and 1 base at J, leaving 8 bases unmatched. This CDR3 is 15 amino acids long. In DNA form, the CDR3 reads TGTGCCAGCTCTCCAAGCGGGGCCCTCCAAGAGACCCAGTACTTC. This encodes CASSPSGALQETQYF.

The chain has TRBV10-2 and TRBJ1-2, with 10 bases fitting TRBD1. The V gene end was trimmed by 9 bases and the J gene end by 8 bases; junction bases not matched to a gene: 9. CDR3 length equals 13 residues. CDR1 is WSHSY, CDR2 SAAADI, per germline. The CDR3 coding sequence is TGCGCCAGTATGACCGGGACAGGGGTCGGCTACACCTTC. It is translated as CASMTGTGVGYTF.

This clone was found once. The chain uses TRBV29-1 and TRBJ2-2; 8 bases map to TRBD1. Germline V gene sequence: CDR1 SQVTM, CDR2 ANQGSEA. The CDR3 sequence is 12 residues long. CDR3 residues: CGAGQVGGELFF. The CDR3 nucleotides read TGCGGCGCGGGACAGGTCGGCGGGGAGCTGTTTTTT.

The chain joins TRBV10-1 to TRBJ2-1; TRBD1 aligns across 7 bases. CDR1 WNHNN and CDR2 SYGVQD come from the germline V gene (reference sequence). V gave up 4 bases and J gave up 5 bases; unmatched junction bases: 5. The CDR3 is made up of 14 amino acids. This CDR3 reads CASSVGTVNNEQFF. CDR3 sequence (DNA): TGCGCCAGCAGTGTGGGGACAGTGAACAATGAGCAGTTCTTC.

This clone appeared a single time. This sequence joins TRBV6-5 and TRBJ2-7, with 8 bases that match TRBD2. V lost 2 bases, J lost 5 bases, and 8 bases stayed unmatched. Germline V gives CDR1 MNHEY, CDR2 SVGAGI. The CDR3 is made up of 15 amino acids. CDR3 sequence reads: CASSYPPGGPDEQYF. CDR3 coding DNA: TGTGCCAGCAGTTACCCACCGGGAGGGCCCGACGAGCAGTACTTC.

The chain combines TRBV9 with TRBJ2-2; 10 bases are shared with TRBD1. The V gene end was trimmed by 4 bases and the J gene end by 6 bases; junction bases not matched to a gene: 6. The V gene's germline CDR1 is SGDLS and CDR2 YYNGEE. This CDR3 has 15 amino acids. CDR3 residues: CASSPGDRGPGELFF. In DNA, the CDR3 is TGTGCCAGCAGCCCCGGGGACAGGGGACCCGGGGAGCTGTTTTTT.

This sequence joins TRBV3-1 (or the pseudogene TRBV3-2) and TRBJ1-3; no definite D call. Trimming left V 0 bases short and J 0 bases short, with 6 bases between. The CDR3 covers 15 residues. In germline, CDR1 is LGHDT, CDR2 YNNKEL (reference sequence). CDR3 residues: CASSQETVSGNTIYF. The CDR3 DNA reads TGTGCCAGCAGCCAAGAAACGGTCTCTGGAAACACCATATATTTT.

The table lists this clone with a count of one. CDR3 in amino acids: CASSSGAPNQPQHF. In DNA, the CDR3 is TGTGCCAGCAGTTCAGGGGCACCCAATCAGCCCCAGCATTTT. The chain recombines TRBV28 with TRBJ1-5, with a possible D match to TRBD1 (6 bases). V was pared by 4 bases and J by 3 bases, with 10 bases between. The CDR3 sequence is 14 residues long. CDR1 is MDHEN, CDR2 SYDVKM, per germline.

The chain couples TRBV5-5 to TRBJ2-3; D may be TRBD1 (6 bases). CDR3 length: 12 residues. Trimming stripped 6 bases from V and 3 bases from J, with 8 bases between. The germline gives CDR1 SGHKS, CDR2 YYEKEE (reference sequence). The CDR3 DNA is TGTGCCAGCATAGGACAGACAGATACGCAGTATTTT. This sequence encodes CASIGQTDTQYF.

This sequence joins TRBV9 and TRBJ1-5, with 11 bases identical to TRBD1. V lost 3 bases and J lost 4; bases outside the gene matches: 6. This CDR3 spans 16 amino acids. CDR1 and CDR2 (germline): SGDLS, YYNGEE. In nucleotides, the CDR3 is TGTGCCAGCAGCGGACCCGGGACAGGGGGGAATCAGCCCCAGCATTTT. Amino acids: CASSGPGTGGNQPQHF. The whole variable domain, filled in from reference TRBV9 and TRBJ1-5, reads DSGVTQTPKHLITATGQRVTLRCSPRSGDLSVYWYQQSLDQGLQFLIQYYNGEERAKGNILERFSAQQFPDLHSELNLSSLELGDSALYFCASSGPGTGGNQPQHFGDGTRLSIL.

This chain connects TRBV23-1 to TRBJ2-7; 9 nucleotides agree with TRBD1. TRBV23-1 carries the ORF label, with uncertain function. The CDR3 has 15 residues. The V gene end was trimmed by 0 bases and the J gene end by 7 bases; junction bases not matched to a gene: 7. Here the CDR3 DNA reads TGCGCCAGCAGTCAATCAGGGACAGGGTTTTGGGAGCAGTACTTC. As protein: CASSQSGTGFWEQYF.

This clone has a handful of counts. This chain's CDR3 is CASSLANRERGYTF. CDR3 nucleotide sequence: TGTGCCAGCAGCTTGGCGAACAGGGAAAGGGGCTACACCTTC. The J gene is TRBJ1-2, the V gene TRBV5-6; tentatively, D is TRBD1 (6 bases). CDR3 length equals 14 residues. Trimming removed 0 bases from V and 8 bases from J, with 14 bases in between. Germline CDR1 reads SGHDT; CDR2 reads YYEEEE.

The V and J genes are TRBV28 and TRBJ2-3, with D tentatively TRBD2 (5 bases). The CDR3 is 15 residues long. Germline V gene lookup returns CDR1 MDHEN and CDR2 SYDVKM. V was clipped by 7 bases and J by 1 base, with 15 bases between them. This CDR3 is CASTGISLRTDTQYF. CDR3 coding DNA: TGTGCCAGCACGGGGATTTCCCTCCGCACAGATACGCAGTATTTT.

V and J are TRBV19 and TRBJ2-3; D is possibly TRBD1 (5 bases). V was pared by 6 bases and J by 2 bases, with 6 bases between. Per the germline V gene, CDR1 is LNHDA and CDR2 is SQIVND (reference sequence). The CDR3 extends over 12 amino acids. In DNA form, the CDR3 reads TGTGCCAGTAGACAGGACACAGATACGCAGTATTTT. Translated: CASRQDTDTQYF.